What follows are 27 T cell receptor beta chains derived from one specimen sequenced in a study of breast tumors, draining lymph nodes, adjacent tissues. Samples came from axillary lymph nodes draining the breast cancer. TCRdb used MiXCR to reprocess the multiplex PCR reads, holding one entry per CDR3 protein. In the table there are 150,000 to 200,000 distinct CDR3 sequences, approximately 30% of which are singletons. The source material was axillary lymph node tissue. The receptors here all came from a female donor with breast cancer. Some clones in this sample may be carry-over from other donors' samples.

This clonotype was seen just once. This chain connects TRBV30 to TRBJ1-2; TRBD1 matches at 8 bases. Per the germline V gene, CDR1 is GTSNPN and CDR2 is SVGIG (reference sequence). Trimming took 8 bases from V and 6 from J; bases not matched to a gene: 11. The CDR3 length is 13 residues. CDR3 sequence: CALPPTGVNGYTF. CDR3 bases: TGTGCCCTCCCCCCGACAGGGGTGAATGGCTACACCTTC. The whole variable domain, remainder taken from reference TRBV30 and TRBJ1-2, is SQTIHQWPATLVQPVGSPLSLECTVEGTSNPNLYWYRQAAGRGLQLLFYSVGIGQISSEVPQNLSASRPQDRQFILSSKKLLLSDSGFYLCALPPTGVNGYTFGSGTRLTVV.

A word on this clonotype: This CDR3 fails to terminate in the conserved phenylalanine or tryptophan, so it likely reflects a read error. The gene calls are TRBV11-2 and TRBJ1-3, with 7 bases matching TRBD1. V trimming: 4 bases; J trimming: 4 bases; junction bases outside the gene matches: 1. Germline CDR1 and CDR2: SGHAT and FQNNGV. The CDR3 length is 13 residues. CDR3 bases: TGTGCCAGCAGCTCGGACAGGGGAAACACCATATATTCT. Translation: CASSSDRGNTIYS.

The chain recombines TRBV12-3 or TRBV12-4 with TRBJ1-2; no definite D call. With 8 bases removed from V and 5 bases from J, the gap between germline ends came to 12 bases. The CDR3 consists of 12 residues. CDR3 region: CASGRMAYGYTF. The CDR3 bases are TGTGCCAGCGGTCGGATGGCTTATGGCTACACCTTC.

This clonotype was recorded at least ten times. CDR3 nucleotide sequence: TGTGCCAGCAGCGCCTTTGGTCGGGGAGGGACCCACAATGAGCAGTTCTTC. This encodes CASSAFGRGGTHNEQFF. J is TRBJ2-1 and V is TRBV5-8, with 7 bases identical to TRBD2. CDR1 and CDR2 from the germline V gene are SGHTS and YDEGEE. This CDR3 comprises 17 residues. Trimming removed 4 bases from V and 5 bases from J; junction bases left unmatched: 15.

This clonotype has ten or more counts. The chain carries TRBV6-2 or TRBV6-3 and TRBJ2-1; D gene unclear. Germline V gene lookup returns CDR1 MNHEY and CDR2 SVGEGT. The CDR3 consists of 9 residues. V was clipped by 6 bases and J by 15 bases, with 9 bases between them. The CDR3 is CASSPPLFF. Written as DNA, the CDR3 is TGTGCCAGCAGCCCACCTTTGTTCTTC.

In regard to this clonotype: A read error is possible here, since a much larger clone lies one base away. J is TRBJ2-2 and V is TRBV6-5; D ambiguous. Trimming stripped 4 bases from V and 0 bases from J, with 3 bases between. This CDR3 has 13 residues. Germline V gene sequence: CDR1 MNHEY, CDR2 SVGAGI. The CDR3 DNA is TGTGCCAGCAGTTCCTCGAACACCGGGGAGCTGTTTTTT. Its translation is CASSSSNTGELFF.

This clonotype was detected ten times or more. The V and J genes are TRBV9 and TRBJ1-2; 9 nucleotides agree with TRBD1. This CDR3 region has 14 residues. Per the germline V gene, CDR1 is SGDLS and CDR2 is YYNGEE. Trimming removed 3 bases from V and 8 bases from J; junction bases left unmatched: 8. The CDR3 DNA reads as TGTGCCAGCAGCGCCCACAGGGGGCTGTGGGGCTACACCTTC. This gives the protein CASSAHRGLWGYTF.

This clonotype has at least ten counts. The chain is built from TRBV4-1 and TRBJ2-3, with 7 bases aligning to TRBD1. Germline-derived CDR1 and CDR2 are MGHRA and YSYEKL. The CDR3 loop spans 16 amino acids. The J segment lost 1 base and the V segment lost 5 bases, leaving 9 bases of the junction unmatched. The CDR3 bases are TGCGCCAGCAGCGGACCAACAGGGGAAGGCACAGATACGCAGTATTTT. As protein: CASSGPTGEGTDTQYF.

This clonotype came up a few times. At one end, the junction sequence differs from germline, possibly due to a read error. The V and J genes are TRBV7-8 and TRBJ1-5; perhaps TRBD1 as D (5 bases). This CDR3 comprises 16 residues. The germline V gene encodes CDR1 SGHVS and CDR2 FQNEAQ. The CDR3 is CAGSLVGASRNQPQHF. The CDR3 DNA is TGCGCCGGCAGCTTAGTAGGGGCGAGTCGTAATCAGCCCCAGCATTTT.

The rearrangement joins TRBV20-1 to TRBJ2-3, with 10 bases that match TRBD2. V lost 3 bases and J lost 4; bases outside the gene matches: 16. This CDR3 spans 18 amino acids. Germline CDR1 is DFQATT and CDR2 is SNEGSKA (reference sequence). Here the CDR3 reads CSARFVLAGARGADTQYF. In DNA, the CDR3 is TGCAGTGCTAGGTTTGTTCTAGCGGGGGCACGGGGGGCAGATACGCAGTATTTT.

The rearrangement uses TRBV5-1 and TRBJ2-6; TRBD1 matches at 8 bases. The CDR3 spans 18 residues. Germline V gene data show CDR1 as SGHRS and CDR2 as YFSETQ. The ends lost 4 bases at V and 8 bases at J; junction bases unmatched: 17. Here the CDR3 reads CASSAPGQASSGSNVLTF. DNA for the CDR3: TGCGCCAGCAGCGCGCCGGGACAGGCTTCCTCCGGGTCCAACGTCCTGACTTTC.

The chain joins TRBV4-1 to TRBJ2-7; maybe TRBD2 (5 bases). Trimming took off 2 bases at V and 5 bases at J, with 25 bases between the two ends. Germline loops: CDR1 MGHRA, CDR2 YSYEKL. The CDR3 has 18 residues. CDR3 in amino acids: CASSQPLIAGVGPHEQYF. CDR3 nucleotide sequence: TGCGCCAGCAGCCAACCTCTTATCGCGGGTGTGGGCCCCCACGAGCAGTACTTC.

As to this clonotype: This clone may be a read error of a much larger clone one base away. The chain employs TRBV2 and TRBJ1-2; D perhaps matches TRBD1 (5 bases). The CDR3 is 14 amino acids. Trimming stripped 5 bases from V and 4 bases from J, with 14 bases between. Germline values: CDR1 SNHLY, CDR2 FYNNEI. The CDR3 sequence is CASSSLGGSYGYTF. CDR3 in DNA: TGTGCCAGCAGTAGCCTCGGGGGAAGCTATGGCTACACCTTC.

The genes are TRBV27 and TRBJ2-7; a weak D match, TRBD1 (6 bases). V lost 4 bases, J lost 1 base, and 20 bases lay in between. Germline-derived CDR1 and CDR2 are MNHEY and SMNVEV (reference sequence). The CDR3 sequence is 17 residues long. The CDR3 nucleotides are TGTGCCAGCAGTTATGGGGCCCAGGGGTTCTTTTCCTACGAGCAGTACTTC. Translating gives CASSYGAQGFFSYEQYF.

This clonotype was seen repeatedly, ten times or more. The rearrangement uses TRBV6-5 and TRBJ1-2, with D possibly matching TRBD1 (5 bases). The V and J ends lost 2 bases and 8 bases respectively, with 18 bases between them. There are 15 residues in the CDR3. Germline V lookup: CDR1 MNHEY, CDR2 SVGAGI. The CDR3 DNA reads TGTGCCAGCAGTTACCGCGAAGGGACCGCAAGCGGCTACACCTTC. Its protein product is CASSYREGTASGYTF.

The chain joins TRBV3-1 to TRBJ2-1, with D perhaps being TRBD1 or TRBD2 (6 bases each). Germline values: CDR1 LGHDT, CDR2 YNNKEL (reference sequence). The CDR3 is made up of 16 amino acids. V was clipped by 1 base and J by 9 bases, with 19 bases between them. The CDR3 region is CASSQAPRGRRSEQFF. CDR3 in DNA: TGTGCCAGCAGCCAAGCACCCCGGGGGCGCCGAAGTGAGCAGTTCTTC.

This clonotype came up many times. The chain combines TRBV9 with TRBJ2-2, with 7 bases that match TRBD2. CDR1 and CDR2 (germline): SGDLS, YYNGEE. V shed 4 bases, J shed 4 bases, and the junction held 4 bases outside the gene matches. The CDR3 covers 14 residues. Written as DNA, the CDR3 is TGTGCCAGCAGCCGCGGGGGAGGCACCGGGGAGCTGTTTTTT. This codes for CASSRGGGTGELFF.

V and J are TRBV6-5 and TRBJ1-3; D is uncertain. V was trimmed by 7 bases and J by 4 bases, leaving 14 bases between them. The CDR3 contains 14 residues. Germline CDR1 reads MNHEY; CDR2 reads SVGAGI. The CDR3 nucleotides read TGTGCCAGCAATAGCGGGGTAGGAGGAAACACCATATATTTT. It yields the protein CASNSGVGGNTIYF.

Points on this clonotype: Compared with germline, one end of the junction differs, possibly owing to a read error. This chain uses TRBV11-2 with TRBJ1-3; 8 bases match TRBD1. Germline V gene sequence: CDR1 SGHAT, CDR2 FQNNGV. The CDR3 is 19 amino acids. This CDR3 is CASGGKADRGSRRRNTVYF. The CDR3 bases are TGTGCCAGCGGCGGGAAAGCCGACAGGGGAAGTCGTAGACGAAACACCGTATATTTT.

This clonotype appeared many times. The chain links TRBV12-3 or TRBV12-4 to TRBJ2-7, with 8 bases fitting TRBD2. This CDR3 region has 14 residues. Losses at the gene ends were 5 bases for V and 2 bases for J; bases not matched to a gene: 5. The CDR3 loop is CASSRSGRAYEQYF. The DNA of the CDR3 is TGTGCCAGCAGTCGGAGCGGGAGAGCCTACGAGCAGTACTTC.

On this clonotype itself: One junction end disagrees with the germline gene, perhaps due to a read error. The CDR3 DNA reads as TGTGCCGGCAGCTTACCCCCTTTGGGACAGGCGAAGACCCAGTGCTTC. It is translated as CAGSLPPLGQAKTQCF. The chain couples TRBV11-2 to TRBJ2-5, with 8 bases identical to TRBD1. Germline V gene data show CDR1 as SGHAT and CDR2 as FQNNGV. The CDR3 extends over 16 amino acids.

A word on this clonotype: A single base separates this from a much larger clone, so it may be a read error. The chain employs TRBV20-1 and TRBJ2-7; TRBD1 agrees at 10 bases. CDR1 DFQATT and CDR2 SNEGSKA come from the germline V gene (reference sequence). The length of the CDR3 is 13 residues. The CDR3 loop is CSARDRGLYAQYF. The CDR3 DNA is TGCAGTGCTCGGGACAGGGGTCTCTACGCGCAGTACTTC.

In its sample, this clonotype was seen many times. V is TRBV27 and J is TRBJ2-7; 7 bases agree with TRBD2. CDR3 length: 16 residues. The germline V gene encodes CDR1 MNHEY and CDR2 SMNVEV (reference sequence). V shed 3 bases and J 6 bases; nucleotides not matched to a gene: 14. CDR3 amino acids: CASSFGVGTTGGEQYF. In nucleotides, the CDR3 is TGTGCCAGCAGTTTTGGGGTGGGAACAACGGGGGGCGAGCAGTACTTC.

This clonotype appeared a few times. This could be a read error, since a much larger clone is one nucleotide away. This chain connects TRBV5-1 to TRBJ2-2, with 10 positions matching TRBD2. V dropped 2 bases and J dropped 6; count of bases not matched to a gene: 10. The CDR3 consists of 17 residues. The germline gives CDR1 SGHRS, CDR2 YFSETQ. CDR3: CASSFFGLADDAGELFF. The CDR3 DNA reads TGCGCCAGCAGCTTTTTCGGACTAGCGGACGACGCCGGGGAGCTGTTTTTT.

This clonotype was seen a single time. A read error may produce the germline difference seen at one junction end. CDR3 region: CAGSPSSGLTDTQYF. Written as DNA, the CDR3 is TGTGCCGGCAGCCCCTCTAGCGGCCTCACAGATACGCAGTATTTT. This chain connects TRBV28 to TRBJ2-3; 7 bases agree with TRBD2. Germline CDR1 MDHEN, CDR2 SYDVKM. This CDR3 comprises 15 residues.

The chain recombines TRBV3-1 with TRBJ1-2; 7 bases are a match to TRBD1. Per the germline V gene, CDR1 is LGHDT and CDR2 is YNNKEL (reference sequence). This CDR3 is 14 amino acids long. Losses at the gene ends were 0 bases for V and 8 bases for J; bases not matched to a gene: 6. The CDR3 loop is CASSQEWTGRGYTF. CDR3 DNA: TGTGCCAGCAGCCAAGAGTGGACAGGTCGAGGCTACACCTTC.

There are many counts of this clonotype. The chain recombines TRBV28 with TRBJ2-3; 8 bases fit TRBD2. The germline CDR1 and CDR2 sequences are MDHEN and SYDVKM. The CDR3 is made up of 13 amino acids. V lost 7 bases, J lost 8 bases, and 8 bases stayed unmatched. CDR3: CASMGLVEGTQYF. CDR3 sequence (DNA): TGTGCCAGCATGGGACTAGTGGAGGGTACGCAGTATTTT.